These T cell receptor beta chains were read from a single sample in a study of shared clonotypes between healthy human individuals. Sequencing used immunoSEQ multiplex PCR; TCRdb keeps in-frame clones, though not all of them. The data contain about 530,000 clones, 75% to 80% of them singletons. Material: PBMCs. The receptors originated from a woman between 35 and 50 years old in good health. Some clones in this sample may be carry-over from other donors' samples. Both conserved end residues are part of each CDR3. The D gene is left open where the match is weak. Clone size is stated in some rows and not others, as once, few, many or a class when expanded.

j_call clone_size v_call d_call cdr3_aa cdr3_nt
TRBJ2-3 - TRBV30 - CAWSVRAGTLGDTQYF TGTGCCTGGAGTGTACGTGCGGGGACCTTGGGGGATACGCAGTATTTT
TRBJ2-4 - TRBV2 TRBD2 CASSFSGLAGKLIQYF TGTGCCAGCAGTTTTTCCGGACTAGCGGGAAAGTTGATTCAGTACTTC
TRBJ1-2 - TRBV30 - CAWSVLGAGALSGYTF TGTGCCTGGAGTGTACTGGGAGCGGGGGCGCTTAGTGGCTACACCTTC
TRBJ2-3 - TRBV6-4 - CASSDEFWADTQYF TGTGCCAGCAGTGACGAGTTCTGGGCAGATACGCAGTATTTT
TRBJ2-5 - TRBV7-9 TRBD2 CASSFVAGGQETQYF TGTGCCAGCAGCTTTGTAGCGGGAGGCCAAGAGACCCAGTACTTC
TRBJ2-7 - TRBV19 TRBD1 CASSPGQGAIYEQYF TGTGCCAGTAGTCCGGGACAGGGGGCTATCTACGAGCAGTACTTC
TRBJ2-2 - TRBV9 - CASSVVGDTGELFF TGTGCCAGCAGCGTAGTAGGGGACACCGGGGAGCTGTTTTTT
TRBJ2-2 - TRBV11-2 - CASSLNPGLPTGELFF TGTGCCAGCAGCTTAAATCCGGGACTCCCCACCGGGGAGCTGTTTTTT
TRBJ2-7 few TRBV16 TRBD1 CASSPDRDDEQYF TGTGCCAGCAGCCCCGACAGGGATGACGAGCAGTACTTC
TRBJ2-7 - TRBV7-3 - CASSSHLSPVDEQYF TGTGCCAGCAGCTCCCATTTATCCCCGGTCGACGAGCAGTACTTC
TRBJ1-6 - TRBV6-5 - CASSYSRGAQNSPLHF TGTGCCAGCAGTTACTCGAGAGGGGCGCAAAATTCACCCCTCCACTTT
TRBJ1-3 - TRBV30 - CAWIYRNTIYF TGTGCCTGGATCTATAGGAACACCATATATTTT
TRBJ2-7 - TRBV28 TRBD1 CASTKLGQGDSYEQYF TGTGCCAGCACCAAACTCGGACAGGGGGATTCCTACGAGCAGTACTTC
TRBJ2-1 - TRBV7-6 - CASSLQGGNEQFF TGTGCCAGCAGCCTCCAGGGGGGCAATGAGCAGTTCTTC
TRBJ2-3 once TRBV4-3 TRBD2 CASSQESSGRTSNTQYF TGCGCCAGCAGCCAAGAGAGTAGCGGGAGGACGTCGAATACGCAGTATTTT
TRBJ1-1 - TRBV29-1 - CSAGGGNEAFF TGCAGCGCTGGGGGGGGGAATGAAGCTTTCTTT